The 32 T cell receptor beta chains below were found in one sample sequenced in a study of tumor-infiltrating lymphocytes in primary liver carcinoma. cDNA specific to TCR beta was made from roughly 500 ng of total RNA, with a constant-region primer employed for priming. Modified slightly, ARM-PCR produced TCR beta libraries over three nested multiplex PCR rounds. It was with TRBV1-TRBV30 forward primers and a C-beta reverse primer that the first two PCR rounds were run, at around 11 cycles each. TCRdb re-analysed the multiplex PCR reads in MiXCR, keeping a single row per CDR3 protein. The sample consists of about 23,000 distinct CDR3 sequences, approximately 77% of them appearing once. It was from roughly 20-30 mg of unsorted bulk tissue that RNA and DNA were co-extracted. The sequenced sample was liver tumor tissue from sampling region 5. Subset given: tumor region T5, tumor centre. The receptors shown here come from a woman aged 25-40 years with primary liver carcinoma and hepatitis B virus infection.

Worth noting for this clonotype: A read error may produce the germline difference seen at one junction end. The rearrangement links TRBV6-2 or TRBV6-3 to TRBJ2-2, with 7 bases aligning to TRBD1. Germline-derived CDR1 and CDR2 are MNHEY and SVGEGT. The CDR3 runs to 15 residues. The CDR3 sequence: CAASATGNNTGELLF. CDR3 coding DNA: TGTGCCGCCTCGGCGACAGGGAATAACACCGGGGAGCTGTTATTT.

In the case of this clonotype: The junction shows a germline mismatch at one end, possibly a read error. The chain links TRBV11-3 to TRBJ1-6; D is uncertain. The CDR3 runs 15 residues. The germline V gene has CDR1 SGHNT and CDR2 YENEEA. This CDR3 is CASSYKWSYISPLHF. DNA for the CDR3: TGTGCGAGCAGCTATAAGTGGAGCTATATTTCACCCCTCCACTTC.

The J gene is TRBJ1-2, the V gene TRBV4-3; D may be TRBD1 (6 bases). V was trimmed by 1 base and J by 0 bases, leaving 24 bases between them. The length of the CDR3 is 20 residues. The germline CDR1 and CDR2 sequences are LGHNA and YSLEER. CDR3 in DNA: TGCGCCAGCAGCCAAGGCGAAGGAAGGAGCAGGACAGCCACTAACTATGGCTACACCTTC. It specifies CASSQGEGRSRTATNYGYTF.

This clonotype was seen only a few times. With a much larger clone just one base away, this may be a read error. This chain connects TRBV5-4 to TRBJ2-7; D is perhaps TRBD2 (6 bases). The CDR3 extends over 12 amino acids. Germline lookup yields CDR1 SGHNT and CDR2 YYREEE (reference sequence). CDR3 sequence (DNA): TGTGCCGGCAGCTCCATGCGGGACGAGCGGTACTTC. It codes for CAGSSMRDERYF.

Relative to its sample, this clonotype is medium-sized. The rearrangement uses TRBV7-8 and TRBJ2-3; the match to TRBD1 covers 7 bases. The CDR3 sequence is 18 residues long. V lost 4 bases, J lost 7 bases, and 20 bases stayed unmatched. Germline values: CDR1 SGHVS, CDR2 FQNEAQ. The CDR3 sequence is CASSSNELRDRPSNTQYF. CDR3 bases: TGTGCCAGCAGCTCGAACGAGCTCCGGGACAGACCCTCTAATACGCAGTATTTT.

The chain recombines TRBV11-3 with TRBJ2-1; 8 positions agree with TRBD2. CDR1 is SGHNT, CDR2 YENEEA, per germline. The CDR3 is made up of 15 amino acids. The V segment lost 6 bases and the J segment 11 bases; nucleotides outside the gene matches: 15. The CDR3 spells CASSRLTGGGYKQFF. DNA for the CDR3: TGTGCCAGCAGTCGACTAACGGGGGGGGGGTATAAGCAGTTCTTC.

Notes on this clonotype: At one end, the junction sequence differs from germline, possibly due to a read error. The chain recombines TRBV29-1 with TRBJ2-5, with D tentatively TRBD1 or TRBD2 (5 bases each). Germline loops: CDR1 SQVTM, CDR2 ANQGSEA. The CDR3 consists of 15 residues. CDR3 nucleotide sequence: TGCAGCACTGAAACCGGAAGGGGAGTGAGGGAGACTCAGTACTTC. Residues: CSTETGRGVRETQYF.

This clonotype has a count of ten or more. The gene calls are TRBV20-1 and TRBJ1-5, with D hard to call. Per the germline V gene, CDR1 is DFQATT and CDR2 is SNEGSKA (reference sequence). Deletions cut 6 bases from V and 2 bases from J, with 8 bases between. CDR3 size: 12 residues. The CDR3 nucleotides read TGCAGTGCCAACGGGGGCAATCAGCCCCAGCATTTT. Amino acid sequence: CSANGGNQPQHF.

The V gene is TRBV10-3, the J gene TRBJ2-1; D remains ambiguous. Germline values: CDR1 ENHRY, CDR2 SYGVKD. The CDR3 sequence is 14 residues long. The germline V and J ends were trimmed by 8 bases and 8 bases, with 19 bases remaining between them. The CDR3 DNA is TGTGCCATCGGTCCCACGGCGACCGAGGATGAGCAGTTCTTC. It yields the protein CAIGPTATEDEQFF.

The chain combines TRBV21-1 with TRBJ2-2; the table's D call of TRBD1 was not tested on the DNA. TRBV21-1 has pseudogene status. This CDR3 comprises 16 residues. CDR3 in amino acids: CASSKKDWARTGKLFF. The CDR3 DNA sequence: TGTGCGAGCAGCAAGAAGGACTGGGCTCGCACCGGGAAGCTGTTTTTT.

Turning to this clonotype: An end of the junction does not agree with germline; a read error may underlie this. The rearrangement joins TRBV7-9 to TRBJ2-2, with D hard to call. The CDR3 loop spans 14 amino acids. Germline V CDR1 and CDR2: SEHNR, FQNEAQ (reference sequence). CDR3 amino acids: CVSRFRSGSGELFF. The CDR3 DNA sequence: TGTGTCAGCAGATTCCGTAGTGGGTCCGGGGAGCTGTTTTTT. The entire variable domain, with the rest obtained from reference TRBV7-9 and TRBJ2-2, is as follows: DTGVSQNPRHKITKRGQNVTFRCDPISEHNRLYWYRQTLGQGPEFLTYFQNEAQLEKSRLLSDRFSAERPKGSFSTLEIQRTEQGDSAMYLCVSRFRSGSGELFFGEGSRLTVL.

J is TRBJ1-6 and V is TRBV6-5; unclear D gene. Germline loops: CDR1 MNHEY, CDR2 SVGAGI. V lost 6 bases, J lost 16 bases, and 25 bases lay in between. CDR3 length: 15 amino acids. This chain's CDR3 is CASRERSAPILPLHF. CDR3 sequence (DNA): TGTGCCAGCAGGGAAAGGAGTGCCCCCATTTTACCTCTCCACTTT.

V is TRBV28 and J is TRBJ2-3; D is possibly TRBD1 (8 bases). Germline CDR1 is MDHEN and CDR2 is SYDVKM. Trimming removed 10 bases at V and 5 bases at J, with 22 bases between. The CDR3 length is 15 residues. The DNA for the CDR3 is TGTGCCACCCAAGACAGGGGAGGGGCCATAGATACGCAGTATTTT. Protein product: CATQDRGGAIDTQYF. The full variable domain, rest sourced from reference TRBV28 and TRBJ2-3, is DVKVTQSSRYLVKRTGEKVFLECVQDMDHENMFWYRQDPGLGLRLIYFSYDVKMKEKGDIPEGYSVSREKKERFSLILESASTNQTSMYLCATQDRGGAIDTQYFGPGTRLTVL.

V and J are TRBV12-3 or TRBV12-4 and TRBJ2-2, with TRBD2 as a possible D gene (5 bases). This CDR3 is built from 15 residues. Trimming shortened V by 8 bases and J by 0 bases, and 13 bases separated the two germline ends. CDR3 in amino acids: CASRWWETNTGELFF. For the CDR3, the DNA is TGTGCCAGCCGGTGGTGGGAGACGAACACCGGGGAGCTGTTTTTT.

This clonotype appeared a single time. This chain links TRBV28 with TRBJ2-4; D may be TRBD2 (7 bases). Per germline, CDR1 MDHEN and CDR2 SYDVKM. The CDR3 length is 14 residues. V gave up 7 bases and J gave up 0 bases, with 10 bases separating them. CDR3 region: CASIGGLAKNIQYF. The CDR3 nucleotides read TGTGCCAGCATCGGGGGGCTAGCCAAAAACATTCAGTACTTC.

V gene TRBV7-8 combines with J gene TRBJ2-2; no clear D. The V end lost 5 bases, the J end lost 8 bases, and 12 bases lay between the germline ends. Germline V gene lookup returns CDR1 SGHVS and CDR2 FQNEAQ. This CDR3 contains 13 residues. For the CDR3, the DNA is TGTGCCAGCAGCAGAGTACCGAGTGGGGAGCTGTTTTTT. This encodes CASSRVPSGELFF.

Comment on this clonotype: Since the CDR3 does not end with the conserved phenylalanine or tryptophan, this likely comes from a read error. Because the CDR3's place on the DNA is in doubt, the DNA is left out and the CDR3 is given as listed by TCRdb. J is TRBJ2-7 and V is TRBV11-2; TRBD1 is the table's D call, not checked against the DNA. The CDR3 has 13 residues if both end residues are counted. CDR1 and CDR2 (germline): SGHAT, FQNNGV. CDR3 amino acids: CASNLDRRGVKYS.

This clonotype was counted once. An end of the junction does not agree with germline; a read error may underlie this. The CDR3 sequence is CASITYPGCEETQCF. DNA for the CDR3: TGTGCCAGCATCACCTACCCCGGGTGCGAAGAGACCCAGTGCTTC. The J gene is TRBJ2-5, the V gene TRBV12-3 or TRBV12-4; no definite D call. The CDR3 length is 15 residues.

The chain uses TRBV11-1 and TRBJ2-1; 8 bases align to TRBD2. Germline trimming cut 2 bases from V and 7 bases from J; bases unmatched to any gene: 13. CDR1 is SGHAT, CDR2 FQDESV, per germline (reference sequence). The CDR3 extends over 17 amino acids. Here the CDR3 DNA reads TGTGCCAGCAGCTTAACAGCCCTGGTAGCGGGGTTAAATGAGCAGTTCTTC. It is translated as CASSLTALVAGLNEQFF.

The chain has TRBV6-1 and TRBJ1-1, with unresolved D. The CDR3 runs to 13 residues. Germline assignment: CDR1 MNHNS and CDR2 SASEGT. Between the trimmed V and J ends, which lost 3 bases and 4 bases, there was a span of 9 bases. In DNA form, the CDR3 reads TGTGCCAGCAGTGAGAACCTGGGCACTGAAGCTTTCTTT. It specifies CASSENLGTEAFF.

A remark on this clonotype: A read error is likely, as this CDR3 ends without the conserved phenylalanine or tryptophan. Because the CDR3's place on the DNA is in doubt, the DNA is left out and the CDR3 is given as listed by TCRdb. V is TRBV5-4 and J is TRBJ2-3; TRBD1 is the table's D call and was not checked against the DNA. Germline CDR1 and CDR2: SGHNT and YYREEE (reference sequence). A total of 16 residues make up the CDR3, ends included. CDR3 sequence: CASSLGQGRGTDTRYI.

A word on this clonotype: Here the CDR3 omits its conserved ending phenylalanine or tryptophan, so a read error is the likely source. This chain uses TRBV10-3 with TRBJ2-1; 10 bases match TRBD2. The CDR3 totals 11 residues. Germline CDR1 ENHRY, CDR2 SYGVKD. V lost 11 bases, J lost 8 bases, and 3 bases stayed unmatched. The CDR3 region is CAASGGDEQFL. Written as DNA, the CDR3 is TGTGCCGCAAGCGGGGGGGATGAGCAGTTCCTC.

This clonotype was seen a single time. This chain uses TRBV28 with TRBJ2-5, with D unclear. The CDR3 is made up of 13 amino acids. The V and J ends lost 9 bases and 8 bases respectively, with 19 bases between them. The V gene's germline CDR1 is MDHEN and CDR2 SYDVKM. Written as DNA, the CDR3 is TGTGCCAGTAACTACGGTGGTATAGATACCCAGTACTTC. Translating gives CASNYGGIDTQYF.

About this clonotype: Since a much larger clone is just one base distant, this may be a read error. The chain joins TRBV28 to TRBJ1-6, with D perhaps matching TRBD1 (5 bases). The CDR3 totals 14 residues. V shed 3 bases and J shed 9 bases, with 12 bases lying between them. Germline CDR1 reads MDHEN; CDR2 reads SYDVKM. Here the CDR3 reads CASSLGRALSPLHF. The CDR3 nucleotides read TGTGCCAGCAGTTTGGGCAGGGCTCTTTCACCCCTCCACTTT.

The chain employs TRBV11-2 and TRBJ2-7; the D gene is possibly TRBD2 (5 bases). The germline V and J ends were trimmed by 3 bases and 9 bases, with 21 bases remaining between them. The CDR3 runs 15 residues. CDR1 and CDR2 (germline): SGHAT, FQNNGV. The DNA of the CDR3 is TGTGCCAGCAGCTTTGATATGAGGGATCTACGCGGGCAGTACTTC. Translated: CASSFDMRDLRGQYF. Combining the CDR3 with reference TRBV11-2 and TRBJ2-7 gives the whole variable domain EAGVAQSPRYKIIEKRQSVAFWCNPISGHATLYWYQQILGQGPKLLIQFQNNGVVDDSQLPKDRFSAERLKGVDSTLKIQPAKLEDSAVYLCASSFDMRDLRGQYFGPGTRLTVT.

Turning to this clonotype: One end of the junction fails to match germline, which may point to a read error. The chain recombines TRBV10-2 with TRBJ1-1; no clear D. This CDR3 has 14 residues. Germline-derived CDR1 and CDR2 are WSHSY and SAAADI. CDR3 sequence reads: CASSGLKAGTGAFF. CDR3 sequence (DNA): TGCGCCAGCAGTGGGTTGAAGGCGGGTACTGGAGCTTTCTTT.

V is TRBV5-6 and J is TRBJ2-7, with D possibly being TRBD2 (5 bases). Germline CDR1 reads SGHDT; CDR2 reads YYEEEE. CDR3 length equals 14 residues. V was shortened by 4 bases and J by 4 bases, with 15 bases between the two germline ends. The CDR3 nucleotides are TGTGCCAGCAGCCTGGGTGAGAGCGGTTACGAGCAGTACTTC. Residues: CASSLGESGYEQYF.

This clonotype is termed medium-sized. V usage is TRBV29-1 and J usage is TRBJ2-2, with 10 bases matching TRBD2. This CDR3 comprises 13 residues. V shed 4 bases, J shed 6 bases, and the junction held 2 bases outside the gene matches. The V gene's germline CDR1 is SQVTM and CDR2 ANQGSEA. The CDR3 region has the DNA TGCAGCGTTGTCCTAGCGGGAGCCGGGGAGCTGTTTTTT. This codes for CSVVLAGAGELFF.

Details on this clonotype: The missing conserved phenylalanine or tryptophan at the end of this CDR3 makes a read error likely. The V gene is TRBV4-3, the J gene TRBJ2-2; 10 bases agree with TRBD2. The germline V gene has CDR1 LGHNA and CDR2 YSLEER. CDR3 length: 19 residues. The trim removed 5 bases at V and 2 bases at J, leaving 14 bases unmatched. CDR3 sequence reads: CASSVLAGWPRSNTGELFL. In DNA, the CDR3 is TGCGCCAGCAGCGTACTAGCGGGATGGCCCCGTTCAAACACCGGGGAGCTGTTTCTT.

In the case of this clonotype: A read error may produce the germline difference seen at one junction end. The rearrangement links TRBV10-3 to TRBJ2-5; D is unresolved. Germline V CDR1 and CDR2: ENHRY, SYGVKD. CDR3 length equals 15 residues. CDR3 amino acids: CAVSESANSQETQYF. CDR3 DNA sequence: TGTGCCGTCAGTGAGTCGGCTAACAGTCAAGAGACCCAGTACTTC.

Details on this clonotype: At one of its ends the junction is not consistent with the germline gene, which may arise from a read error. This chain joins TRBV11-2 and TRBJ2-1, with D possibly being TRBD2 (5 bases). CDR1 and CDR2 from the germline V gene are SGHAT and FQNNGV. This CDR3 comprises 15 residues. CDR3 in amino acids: CTSGLERSTYNEQFF. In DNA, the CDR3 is TGTACCAGCGGCTTAGAGAGAAGTACCTACAATGAGCAGTTCTTC.

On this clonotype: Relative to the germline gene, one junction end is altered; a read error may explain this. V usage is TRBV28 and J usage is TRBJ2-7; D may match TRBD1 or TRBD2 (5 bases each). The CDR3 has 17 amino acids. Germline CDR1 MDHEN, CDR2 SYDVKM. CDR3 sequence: CDSSLGPGQSSSYEQYF. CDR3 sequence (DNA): TGTGACAGCAGTCTTGGCCCGGGGCAGTCGAGCTCCTATGAGCAGTACTTC.